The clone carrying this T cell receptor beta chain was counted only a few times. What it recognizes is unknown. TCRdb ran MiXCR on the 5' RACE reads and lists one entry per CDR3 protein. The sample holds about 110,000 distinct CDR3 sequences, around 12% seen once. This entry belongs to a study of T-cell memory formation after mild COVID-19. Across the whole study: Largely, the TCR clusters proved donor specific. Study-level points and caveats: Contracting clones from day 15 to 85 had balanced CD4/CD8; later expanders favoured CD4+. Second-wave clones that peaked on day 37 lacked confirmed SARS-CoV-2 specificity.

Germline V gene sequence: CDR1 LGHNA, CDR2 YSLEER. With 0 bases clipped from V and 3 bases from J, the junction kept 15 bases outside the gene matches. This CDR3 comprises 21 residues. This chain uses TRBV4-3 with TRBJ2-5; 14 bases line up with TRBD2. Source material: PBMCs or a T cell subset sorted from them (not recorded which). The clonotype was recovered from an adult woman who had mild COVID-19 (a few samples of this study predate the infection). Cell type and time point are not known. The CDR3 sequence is CASSQDLGTSGREETKETQYF. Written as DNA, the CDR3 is TGCGCCAGCAGCCAAGATTTGGGGACTAGCGGGAGAGAAGAGACGAAAGAGACCCAGTACTTC.